The 2 T cell receptor beta chains below all came from one sample that was sequenced in a study of blood T cell repertoires in COVID-19. Sequencing was performed with immunoSEQ multiplex PCR; in TCRdb, only in-frame clones are kept and a portion is missing. The data hold some 200,000 clones, with 65% to 85% observed a single time. Sequencing was carried out using peripheral blood. These receptors originate from a woman at least 80 years old with acute or convalescent COVID-19.

The V and J genes are TRBV7-9 and TRBJ1-3; TRBD1 aligns across 7 bases. The V segment lost 0 bases and the J segment 0 bases; nucleotides outside the gene matches: 2. CDR3 length equals 16 residues. The germline V gene has CDR1 SEHNR and CDR2 FQNEAQ (reference sequence). The CDR3 coding sequence is TGTGCCAGCAGCTTAGCGGGACAGCTCTCTGGAAACACCATATATTTT. Amino acids: CASSLAGQLSGNTIYF.

This sequence joins TRBV5-1 and TRBJ2-2; TRBD1 aligns across 10 bases. Trimming at V came to 5 bases and at J to 6 bases, leaving 10 bases not matched to a gene. Per the germline V gene, CDR1 is SGHRS and CDR2 is YFSETQ. The CDR3 totals 16 residues. The DNA of the CDR3 is TGCGCCAGCAGTCGTCAGGGGACAGGGGACGCCGGGGAGCTGTTTTTT. Residues: CASSRQGTGDAGELFF.